The 16 T cell receptor beta chains listed next were all sequenced from one sample in a study of post-analysis software for immune sequencing data. Study-wide findings and caveats: Included in a set of about 5 TRBV segments more frequent in patients than controls were TRBV5-6, TRBV5-1 and TRBV20-1.

These receptors' antigens are unknown. Built from TCR beta cDNA, the libraries had unique molecular identifiers in them. In TCRdb, the PCR reads were re-called with MiXCR into one record per CDR3 protein. The sample has hundreds of thousands of distinct CDR3 sequences; 30% are singletons. Sequenced material: blood. Receptors were obtained from a girl between 5 and 17 years old with multiple sclerosis.

V gene TRBV20-1 combines with J gene TRBJ2-7; 9 bases are a match to TRBD1. The trim removed 0 bases at V and 3 bases at J, leaving 0 bases unmatched. The CDR3 is made up of 13 amino acids. The germline gives CDR1 DFQATT, CDR2 SNEGSKA (reference sequence). CDR3 residues: CSARETGGYEQYF. As DNA, the CDR3 is TGCAGTGCTAGAGAGACAGGGGGCTACGAGCAGTACTTC.

The rearrangement joins TRBV28 to TRBJ2-3, with 14 positions matching TRBD2. The CDR3 covers 17 residues. The J segment lost 6 bases and the V segment lost 4 bases, leaving 9 bases of the junction unmatched. The germline V gene encodes CDR1 MDHEN and CDR2 SYDVKM. CDR3 protein: CASSSATSGRAGDTQYF. The CDR3 nucleotides are TGTGCCAGCAGTTCGGCGACTAGCGGGAGGGCCGGGGATACGCAGTATTTT. Full variable domain (rest looked up from reference TRBV28 and TRBJ2-3): DVKVTQSSRYLVKRTGEKVFLECVQDMDHENMFWYRQDPGLGLRLIYFSYDVKMKEKGDIPEGYSVSREKKERFSLILESASTNQTSMYLCASSSATSGRAGDTQYFGPGTRLTVL.

The chain is built from TRBV7-2 and TRBJ2-1, with TRBD2 identical over 8 bases. This CDR3 spans 15 amino acids. V lost 5 bases, J lost 4 bases, and 7 bases stayed unmatched. Per the germline V gene, CDR1 is SGHTA and CDR2 is FQGNSA. The CDR3 region is CASSRQRGIYNEQFF. CDR3 in DNA: TGTGCCAGCAGCCGACAGCGGGGGATTTACAATGAGCAGTTCTTC.

The CDR3 DNA is TGTGCCAGCTCACTACCCCGGGCCTGGGATGAGCAGTTCTTC. This sequence encodes CASSLPRAWDEQFF. This chain links TRBV18 with TRBJ2-1; D is unresolved. The CDR3 runs 14 residues. Germline CDR1 is KGHSH and CDR2 is LQKENI. Trimming shortened V by 4 bases and J by 8 bases, and 15 bases separated the two germline ends. The full variable domain, completed using reference TRBV18 and TRBJ2-1, is NAGVMQNPRHLVRRRGQEARLRCSPMKGHSHVYWYRQLPEEGLKFMVYLQKENIIDESGMPKERFSAEFPKEGPSILRIQQVVRGDSAAYFCASSLPRAWDEQFFGPGTRLTVL.

The chain links TRBV7-9 to TRBJ2-3; D is unclear. Germline loops: CDR1 SEHNR, CDR2 FQNEAQ (reference sequence). V was clipped by 8 bases and J by 5 bases, with 14 bases between them. The CDR3 length is 13 residues. The CDR3 coding sequence is TGTGCCAGCGCCCGACAAGGGCAAGATACGCAGTATTTT. It specifies CASARQGQDTQYF.

This chain connects TRBV28 to TRBJ1-1, with D possibly matching TRBD1 (6 bases). Germline CDR1 is MDHEN and CDR2 is SYDVKM. Deletions cut 6 bases from V and 6 bases from J, with 17 bases between. The CDR3 runs to 14 residues. The CDR3 reads CASSDRMSPSEAFF. The DNA for the CDR3 is TGTGCCAGCAGCGACAGGATGTCCCCCTCTGAAGCTTTCTTT. Full variable domain (outside the CDR3, taken from reference TRBV28 and TRBJ1-1): DVKVTQSSRYLVKRTGEKVFLECVQDMDHENMFWYRQDPGLGLRLIYFSYDVKMKEKGDIPEGYSVSREKKERFSLILESASTNQTSMYLCASSDRMSPSEAFFGQGTRLTVV.

The rearrangement links TRBV24-1 to TRBJ2-1, with TRBD1 matching 11 bases. This CDR3 is 15 amino acids long. V lost 3 bases and J lost 7; bases outside the gene matches: 4. Germline V CDR1 and CDR2: KGHDR, SFDVKD. This CDR3 is CATSDRTGGLNEQFF. In DNA form, the CDR3 reads TGTGCCACCAGTGATAGGACAGGGGGCCTTAATGAGCAGTTCTTC.

The J gene is TRBJ2-3, the V gene TRBV9; tentative D call: TRBD2 (5 bases). V lost 0 bases and J 4 bases, leaving 15 bases between the germline ends. Looked up from germline, CDR1 is SGDLS and CDR2 is YYNGEE. The CDR3 runs to 16 residues. CDR3 region: CASSVGATGRSDTQYF. CDR3 nucleotide sequence: TGTGCCAGCAGCGTAGGGGCAACGGGAAGGTCAGATACGCAGTATTTT.

With regard to this clonotype: The junction and the germline gene differ at one end; a read error may be behind it. The chain has TRBV10-3 and TRBJ2-3, with unresolved D. The CDR3 is 12 residues long. Germline loops: CDR1 ENHRY, CDR2 SYGVKD. The CDR3 bases are TGTACCATCAGTGAGTTAGCAGATACGCAGTATTTT. Translated, it gives CTISELADTQYF.

The chain couples TRBV5-1 to TRBJ2-5; perhaps TRBD1 as D (6 bases). The V end was cut by 0 bases, the J end by 2 bases, with 11 bases between. The V gene's germline CDR1 is SGHRS and CDR2 YFSETQ. The CDR3 totals 15 residues. The CDR3 DNA sequence: TGCGCCAGCAGCTTGGGGGGGACACCGCAAGAGACCCAGTACTTC. Its protein is CASSLGGTPQETQYF. The whole variable domain, remainder taken from reference TRBV5-1 and TRBJ2-5, is KAGVTQTPRYLIKTRGQQVTLSCSPISGHRSVSWYQQTPGQGLQFLFEYFSETQRNKGNFPGRFSGRQFSNSRSEMNVSTLELGDSALYLCASSLGGTPQETQYFGPGTRLLVL.

The chain uses TRBV5-1 and TRBJ2-3, with a possible D match to TRBD1 (6 bases). Germline V gives CDR1 SGHRS, CDR2 YFSETQ. With 0 bases removed from V and 6 bases from J, the gap between germline ends came to 14 bases. The CDR3 consists of 15 residues. The CDR3, as DNA: TGCGCCAGCAGCTTGGTACTAGGGGGATCGGATACGCAGTATTTT. The encoded protein is CASSLVLGGSDTQYF.

With respect to this clonotype: Because the CDR3 is missing its conserved closing phenylalanine or tryptophan, this is likely a read error. The V gene is TRBV20-1, the J gene TRBJ1-1; D unclear. V was cut by 8 bases and J by 2 bases, with 12 bases left in between. Germline CDR1 is DFQATT and CDR2 is SNEGSKA (reference sequence). The CDR3 has 12 residues. CDR3 coding DNA: TGCAGTTCCCCCCAGGACAACACTGAAGCTTTCTGT. This translates into CSSPQDNTEAFC.

The CDR3 nucleotides are TGTGCCAGCAGTTTCGAGGACAGAACGCAAGAGACCCAGTACTTC. Encoded protein: CASSFEDRTQETQYF. The chain uses TRBV12-3 or TRBV12-4 and TRBJ2-5, with TRBD1 as a possible D gene (6 bases). Trimming took 3 bases from V and 2 from J, leaving 13 bases between them. The CDR3 has 15 amino acids.

This clonotype was detected only a few times. CDR3 DNA: TGTGCCACCTTAGCGGATTCCTACGAGCAGTACTTC. Translating gives CATLADSYEQYF. J is TRBJ2-7 and V is TRBV28, with D maybe TRBD2 (6 bases). In germline, CDR1 is MDHEN, CDR2 SYDVKM. V was trimmed by 10 bases and J by 1 base, leaving 11 bases between them. The CDR3 sequence is 12 residues long.

The chain employs TRBV4-1 and TRBJ2-1; no clear D. Looked up from germline, CDR1 is MGHRA and CDR2 is YSYEKL. The CDR3 contains 14 residues. Trimming pared 0 bases from V and 7 bases from J, leaving 10 bases between. As DNA, the CDR3 is TGCGCCAGCAGCCAAGATTTCGGCGCGAATGAGCAGTTCTTC. The encoded protein is CASSQDFGANEQFF.

The rearrangement uses TRBV11-2 and TRBJ2-1; D gene uncertain. The CDR3 length is 13 residues. V lost 4 bases and J 10 bases, leaving 14 bases between the germline ends. Germline lookup yields CDR1 SGHAT and CDR2 FQNNGV. CDR3 DNA sequence: TGTGCCAGCAGCTCCCTAGGGTTCAGCGAGCAGTTCTTC. It specifies CASSSLGFSEQFF.